The rows below give T cell receptor beta chains drawn from one sample of a study of blood T cell repertoires in COVID-19. TCRdb keeps only in-frame clones here, not all; method: immunoSEQ multiplex PCR. The data contain 150,000 to 200,000 clones, 80% to 90% of them singletons. The sequencing input was peripheral blood. Source of these receptors: a human donor with active or convalescent COVID-19. The donor label of this sample is uncertain. The CDR3 runs from the conserved cysteine through the conserved F or W. The order of the fields is clone size, V gene, J gene, D gene, CDR3 DNA, CDR3 protein. A D gene is named only where the DNA matches it firmly. Clone sizes are given selectively: once, few, many, or a class where the clone is expanded.

>.|TRBV11-3|TRBJ2-1|TRBD2
TGTGCCAGCAGCTTAGATGGGGGGGCCTACAATGAGCAGTTCTTC
CASSLDGGAYNEQFF
>few|TRBV27|TRBJ2-2|.
TGTGCCAGCAGTTTGGCGGGGGCAGGGCGGTCCGGGGAGCTGTTTTTT
CASSLAGAGRSGELFF
>.|TRBV9|TRBJ2-1|.
TGTGCCAGCAGCGTAGACCGGGATCCCAATGAGCAGTTCTTC
CASSVDRDPNEQFF
>few|TRBV6-2/TRBV6-3|TRBJ2-1|TRBD2
TGTGCCAGCAGTTCTCCCGGGACTAGGGGGGCTGAGCAGTTCTTC
CASSSPGTRGAEQFF
>.|TRBV5-1|TRBJ2-1|.
TGCGCCAGCAGCCTTATGACAGGTTTTCCCAATGAGCAGTTCTTC
CASSLMTGFPNEQFF
>.|TRBV29-1|TRBJ2-5|.
TGCAGCGTTGATGCGGCGCGCAGACAAGAGACCCAGTACTTC
CSVDAARRQETQYF
>.|TRBV11-1|TRBJ2-7|.
TGTGCCAGCAGCCCACCGGTTATCGGGAACTACGAGCAGTACTTC
CASSPPVIGNYEQYF
>.|TRBV12-2|TRBJ2-7|.
TGTGCAAGTCGCTCCAGGTCCGGCGGGGTCACCTACGAGCAGTACTTC
CASRSRSGGVTYEQYF
>.|TRBV30|TRBJ2-7|TRBD1
TGTGCCTGGGACAGGGGTAGCTTTAAGAGGGAGCAGTACTTC
CAWDRGSFKREQYF
>.|TRBV28|TRBJ1-4|.
TGTGCCAGTCGTGGAGGTATTGAAAAACTGTTTTTT
CASRGGIEKLFF
>.|TRBV5-4|TRBJ1-1|TRBD1
TGTGCCAGCAGCTTGGGGGACAGGGGGCTACTAGAAGCTTTCTTT
CASSLGDRGLLEAFF
>.|TRBV27|TRBJ2-7|TRBD2
TGTGCCAGCAGTTGGCTAGCGGGAGGTAATGAGCAGTACTTC
CASSWLAGGNEQYF
>.|TRBV7-2|TRBJ2-5|.
TGTGCCAGCAGCTTAGCGCCCCGGGGGGCGGGTCTCCAAGAGACCCAGTACTTC
CASSLAPRGAGLQETQYF
>.|TRBV6-4|TRBJ1-2|.
TGTGCCAGCAGCCCCGGACTGGGCTACTATGGCTACACCTTC
CASSPGLGYYGYTF
>once|TRBV29-1|TRBJ1-2|.
TGCAGCGGTTCGACGATCCTGGGCGTGGGTGGCTACACCTTC
CSGSTILGVGGYTF
>.|TRBV9|TRBJ2-7|TRBD1
TGTGCCAGCAGCCCGGGACAGCCTGCCTACGAGCAGTACTTC
CASSPGQPAYEQYF
>.|TRBV12-3/TRBV12-4|TRBJ2-5|.
TGTGCCAGCAGGGGACTGGCGGTAGAGACCCAGTACTTC
CASRGLAVETQYF
>.|TRBV4-1|TRBJ2-1|TRBD2
TGCGCCAGCAGCCCGGCAGGGCGGGAGGCCTACAATGAGCAGTTCTTC
CASSPAGREAYNEQFF
>many|TRBV13|TRBJ2-5|.
TGTGCCAGCAGCCGTAGACTAGGAGGGCAAGGGGAGACCCAGTACTTC
CASSRRLGGQGETQYF
>.|TRBV6-6|TRBJ2-7|.
TGTGCCAGCAGTTACCCAGGACAGCCGCTGACGTACTTC
CASSYPGQPLTYF
>.|TRBV12-5|TRBJ1-4|.
TGTGCTAGTGGTCTCGGTAATGAAAAACTGTTTTTT
CASGLGNEKLFF
>.|TRBV9|TRBJ2-6|TRBD1
TGTGCCAGCAGCCCAGGGGGTCAGGGGGCTTTGGTGCCTGGGGCCAACGTCCTGACTTTC
CASSPGGQGALVPGANVLTF
>.|TRBV21-1|TRBJ2-5|.
TGTGCCAGCAGCAAAGTTTTGTCCTTCCAGCAAGAGACCCAGTACTTC
CASSKVLSFQQETQYF
>.|TRBV2|TRBJ1-2|.
TGTGCCAGCAAGCCGGATTTAGTAGCGGATAACTATGGCTACACCTTC
CASKPDLVADNYGYTF
>.|TRBV25-1|TRBJ1-1|.
TGTGCCAGCAGCCTAGGGGGGAACACTGAAGCTTTCTTT
CASSLGGNTEAFF
>few|TRBV24-1|TRBJ2-1|.
TGTGCCACCAGTGGTTCGGATTTCGGAGCGGGCCGAAACAATGAGCAGTTCTTC
CATSGSDFGAGRNNEQFF
>.|TRBV27|TRBJ2-5|.
TGTGCCAGCAGTTTCTTGATGGGGGGGCTGGAGACCCAGTACTTC
CASSFLMGGLETQYF
>once|TRBV5-4|TRBJ2-3|TRBD2
TGTGCCAGCAGCTTGAGACTAGCCGGATCAGATACGCAGTATTTT
CASSLRLAGSDTQYF
>.|TRBV4-3|TRBJ1-3|TRBD1
TGCGCCAGCAGCCAAGAATTACGGACAGGGGGCTTTGGAAACACCATATATTTT
CASSQELRTGGFGNTIYF
>.|TRBV7-9|TRBJ1-1|.
TGTGCCAGCAGCTTGCCGTCGGGCACTGAAGCTTTCTTT
CASSLPSGTEAFF
>.|TRBV2|TRBJ1-4|.
TGTGCCAGCAGCAAGGACAACTTTGCAACTAATGAAAAACTGTTTTTT
CASSKDNFATNEKLFF
>.|TRBV27|TRBJ2-7|TRBD2
TGTGCCAGCAACCCTAGCGGGGTCCCCTACGAGCAGTACTTC
CASNPSGVPYEQYF
>.|TRBV6-1|TRBJ1-5|.
TGTGCCAGCAGTGAACAGGGCGGCGGCAATCAGCCCCAGCATTTT
CASSEQGGGNQPQHF
>.|TRBV18|TRBJ1-2|.
TGTGCCAGCTCACCAGGCCGGGGTTACTATGGCTACACCTTC
CASSPGRGYYGYTF
>once|TRBV29-1|TRBJ1-4|.
TGCAGCGTTAGGATACAGGAGAGTAATGAAAAACTGTTTTTT
CSVRIQESNEKLFF
>.|TRBV19|TRBJ1-2|.
TGTGCCAGTTACTTTAACTATGGCTACACCTTC
CASYFNYGYTF
>.|TRBV15|TRBJ1-2|.
TGTGCCACCAGCACCCTAGCTGAGGGCGGCTACACCTTC
CATSTLAEGGYTF
>.|TRBV7-2|TRBJ2-7|.
TGTGCCAGCAGCTTAGGGGGCGCAGATAGCTCCTACGAGCAGTACTTC
CASSLGGADSSYEQYF
>.|TRBV19|TRBJ2-3|TRBD1
TGTGCCAGTAATCCAAACAAATGGGACAGATCGCAGTATTTT
CASNPNKWDRSQYF
>.|TRBV7-9|TRBJ2-2|TRBD1
TGTGCAGGACTTACGACAGGGACGAGGATGAACGGGGAGCTGTTTTTT
CAGLTTGTRMNGELFF
>few|TRBV6-1|TRBJ1-2|TRBD1
TGTGCCAGCAGTGAAGCCTATGGACAGGGATTTAGCTACACCTTC
CASSEAYGQGFSYTF
>.|TRBV5-1|TRBJ2-3|TRBD1
TGCGCCAGCAGCATATCGACAGGGGGCACAGATACGCAGTATTTT
CASSISTGGTDTQYF
>once|TRBV29-1|TRBJ2-3|TRBD2
TGCAGCGTTAGCAGCGGGGGATTTCTCACAGATACGCAGTATTTT
CSVSSGGFLTDTQYF
>once|TRBV5-4|TRBJ1-2|TRBD1
TGTGCCAGCAGCATCAGACAGGGCAACTATGGCTACACCTTC
CASSIRQGNYGYTF
>.|TRBV30|TRBJ1-2|TRBD1
TGTGCCTGGGGTCAACAGGGGTTAAGGTTCTTTGGCTACACCTTC
CAWGQQGLRFFGYTF
>.|TRBV7-7|TRBJ2-2|TRBD1
TGTGCCAGCAGCTTAGGGACAGGGGAAACCGGGGAGCTGTTTTTT
CASSLGTGETGELFF
>.|TRBV5-1|TRBJ2-3|.
TGCGCCAGCAGCTGGATGGGCAGGGCCACAGATACGCAGTATTTT
CASSWMGRATDTQYF
>.|TRBV27|TRBJ2-7|.
TGTGCCAGCGCGGGGCTGGGGGGGGGCAACTACGAGCAGTACTTC
CASAGLGGGNYEQYF
>.|TRBV5-1|TRBJ2-2|TRBD1
TGCGCCAGCAGCCCTGACAGGGCCACCACCGGGGAGCTGTTTTTT
CASSPDRATTGELFF
>.|TRBV7-9|TRBJ2-5|.
TGTGCCAGCAGCTCGGGGGTTGTGCTACAAGAGACCCAGTACTTC
CASSSGVVLQETQYF
>.|TRBV6-5|TRBJ1-2|.
TGTGCCAGCAGTTACTCCCCTCCGGGGGGCCGGGGCTACACCTTC
CASSYSPPGGRGYTF
>.|TRBV5-1|TRBJ2-2|.
TGCGCCAGCAGCTTGGAGATAGCCGGGGAGCTGTTTTTT
CASSLEIAGELFF
>few|TRBV11-3|TRBJ2-1|.
TGTGCCAGCAGCCCGTCAGCGGGTTATTCGGGCACGTTCTTC
CASSPSAGYSGTFF
>.|TRBV5-1|TRBJ2-2|TRBD2
TGCGCCAGCAGCTTGTTTGAGCGGGAGGGTGGAAAGCTGTTTTTT
CASSLFEREGGKLFF
>.|TRBV11-2|TRBJ2-1|TRBD2
TGTGCCAGCAGCTTAGGAGCGGGAGGACCCTACAATGAGCAGTTCTTC
CASSLGAGGPYNEQFF
>few|TRBV6-5|TRBJ2-7|.
TGTGCCAGCAGATACACTCAGGTACCCTACGAGCAGTACTTC
CASRYTQVPYEQYF
>.|TRBV9|TRBJ2-7|TRBD2
TGTGCCAGCAGCGCCCTGCCCCGGCTAGCGGGAGGGCCGAACGAGCAGTACTTC
CASSALPRLAGGPNEQYF
>.|TRBV9|TRBJ2-7|TRBD1
TGTGCCAGCAGCGTAGGCGGGACAGGGGGGAACGAGCAGTACTTC
CASSVGGTGGNEQYF
>.|TRBV10-1|TRBJ2-7|TRBD1
TGCGCCAGCAGTGAAGTACAGGGGATGGAGCAGTACTTC
CASSEVQGMEQYF
>.|TRBV4-3|TRBJ1-4|.
TGCGCCAGCAGCCAGGGGCACCTCGAAAAACTGTTTTTT
CASSQGHLEKLFF